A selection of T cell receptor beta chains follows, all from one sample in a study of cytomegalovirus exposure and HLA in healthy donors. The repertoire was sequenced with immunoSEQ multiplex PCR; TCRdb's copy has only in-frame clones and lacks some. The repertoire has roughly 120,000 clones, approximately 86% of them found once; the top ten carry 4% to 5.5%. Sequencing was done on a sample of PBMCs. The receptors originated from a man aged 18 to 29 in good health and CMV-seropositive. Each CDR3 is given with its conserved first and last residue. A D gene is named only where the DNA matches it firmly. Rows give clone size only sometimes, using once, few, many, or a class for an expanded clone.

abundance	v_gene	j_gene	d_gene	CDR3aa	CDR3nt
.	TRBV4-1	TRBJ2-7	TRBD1	CASSRVQGGAYEQYF	TGCGCCAGCAGCCGGGTACAGGGGGGAGCCTACGAGCAGTACTTC
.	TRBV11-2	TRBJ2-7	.	CASSLSQAYEQYF	TGTGCCAGCAGCTTAAGCCAGGCCTACGAGCAGTACTTC
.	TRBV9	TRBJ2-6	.	CASSVAGSGANVLTF	TGTGCCAGCAGCGTAGCCGGGTCTGGGGCCAACGTCCTGACTTTC
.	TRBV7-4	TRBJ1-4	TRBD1	CASSSNNGGQDRRVLFF	TGTGCCAGCAGCTCTAATAATGGCGGACAGGACAGGCGAGTACTGTTTTTT
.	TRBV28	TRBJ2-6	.	CATAGGGFSGANVLTF	TGTGCCACCGCAGGCGGGGGCTTCTCTGGGGCCAACGTCCTGACTTTC
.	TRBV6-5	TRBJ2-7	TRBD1	CASSYTGTGDRMEQYF	TGTGCCAGCAGTTATACCGGGACAGGGGATAGAATGGAGCAGTACTTC
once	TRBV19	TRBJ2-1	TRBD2	CASSIGQRGYYNEQFF	TGTGCCAGTAGTATAGGTCAGCGGGGTTACTACAATGAGCAGTTCTTC
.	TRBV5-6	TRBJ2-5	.	CASSSINLPYLGTQYF	TGTGCCAGCAGCTCCATAAATCTACCTTACCTTGGGACCCAGTACTTC
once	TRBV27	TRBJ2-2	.	CASSLEWTGELFF	TGTGCCAGCAGTTTAGAGTGGACCGGGGAGCTGTTTTTT
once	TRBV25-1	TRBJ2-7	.	CASRDRISYEQYF	TGTGCCAGCAGAGACAGGATATCCTACGAGCAGTACTTC
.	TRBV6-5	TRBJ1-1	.	CASSRGGAEAFF	TGTGCCAGCAGTAGGGGGGGGGCGGAAGCTTTCTTT
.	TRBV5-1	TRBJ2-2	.	CASSLVGGPRTGELFF	TGCGCCAGCAGCCTGGTTGGAGGGCCGAGAACCGGGGAGCTGTTTTTT
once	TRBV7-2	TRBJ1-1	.	CASLRGSGTEAFF	TGTGCCAGTTTAAGGGGGTCGGGGACTGAAGCTTTCTTT
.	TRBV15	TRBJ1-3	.	CATSSHPQGIFNTIYF	TGTGCCACCAGCAGCCATCCACAGGGAATTTTCAACACCATATATTTT
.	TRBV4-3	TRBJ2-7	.	CASSQDRVILSYEQYF	TGCGCCAGCAGCCAAGATCGAGTCATACTTTCCTACGAGCAGTACTTC
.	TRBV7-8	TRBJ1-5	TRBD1	CASSSYRGNNGNQPQHF	TGTGCCAGCAGCTCATACAGGGGGAATAATGGCAATCAGCCCCAGCATTTT
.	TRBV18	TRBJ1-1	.	CASSLEMNTEAFF	TGTGCCAGCTCACTGGAGATGAACACTGAAGCTTTCTTT
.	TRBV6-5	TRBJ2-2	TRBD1	CASRQTGGTGELFF	TGTGCCAGCAGACAGACAGGGGGCACCGGGGAGCTGTTTTTT
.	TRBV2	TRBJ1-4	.	CASRGSAGYSNEKLFF	TGTGCCAGCAGAGGCTCCGCAGGGTATTCTAATGAAAAACTGTTTTTT
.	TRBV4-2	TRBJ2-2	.	CASSQETGTGELFF	TGTGCCAGCAGCCAAGAGACAGGCACCGGGGAGCTGTTTTTT
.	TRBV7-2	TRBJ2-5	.	CASSFTDNSYQETQYF	TGTGCCAGCAGCTTTACAGACAATTCTTACCAAGAGACCCAGTACTTC
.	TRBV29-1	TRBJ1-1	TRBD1	CSVVGWTGEAFF	TGCAGCGTTGTGGGTTGGACAGGTGAAGCTTTCTTT
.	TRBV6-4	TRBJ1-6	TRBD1	CASSVQGDRNSPLHF	TGTGCCAGCAGTGTCCAGGGGGATAGGAATTCACCCCTCCACTTT
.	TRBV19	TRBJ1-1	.	CASSLGRANTEAFF	TGTGCCAGTAGTCTCGGGAGAGCGAACACTGAAGCTTTCTTT
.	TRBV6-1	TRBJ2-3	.	CASSDSRGGADTQYF	TGTGCCAGCAGTGACAGTCGCGGGGGCGCAGATACGCAGTATTTT
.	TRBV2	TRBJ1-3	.	CASSGNSSGNTIYF	TGTGCCAGCAGCGGTAACAGCTCTGGAAACACCATATATTTT
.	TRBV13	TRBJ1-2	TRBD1	CASSSGTGHGYTF	TGTGCCAGCAGCTCCGGGACAGGGCATGGCTACACCTTC
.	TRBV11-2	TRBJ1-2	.	CASSLGHRTGYGYTF	TGTGCCAGCAGCCTAGGACATCGAACAGGCTATGGCTACACCTTC
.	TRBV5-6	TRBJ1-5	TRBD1	CASSLGQGVEPQHF	TGTGCCAGCAGCTTAGGACAGGGAGTAGAGCCCCAGCATTTT
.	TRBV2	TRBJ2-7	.	CASSERVREGSRDIF	TGTGCCAGCAGTGAAAGGGTCAGGGAAGGTTCTCGGGACATTTTC
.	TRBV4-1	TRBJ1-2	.	CASSHFPARGHDNYGYTF	TGCGCCAGCAGCCATTTTCCCGCCAGGGGACACGACAACTATGGCTACACCTTC
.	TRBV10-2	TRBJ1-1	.	CASSESGRLNTEAFF	TGCGCCAGCAGTGAGTCTGGCAGGCTAAACACTGAAGCTTTCTTT
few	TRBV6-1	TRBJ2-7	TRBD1	CASSEAGTGSYEQYF	TGTGCCAGCAGTGAAGCGGGGACAGGTTCCTACGAGCAGTACTTC
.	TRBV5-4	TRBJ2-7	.	CASSSPGAYEQYF	TGTGCCAGTAGCTCTCCGGGAGCCTACGAGCAGTACTTC
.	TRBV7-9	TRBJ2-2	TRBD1	CASRTGTGVTGELFF	TGTGCCAGCAGAACCGGGACAGGGGTAACCGGGGAGCTGTTTTTT
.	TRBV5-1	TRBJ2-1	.	CASSLLQGGNEQFF	TGCGCCAGCAGCTTGTTACAGGGTGGAAATGAGCAGTTCTTC
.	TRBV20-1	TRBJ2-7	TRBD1	CSVGQNYEQYF	TGCAGTGTGGGACAGAACTACGAGCAGTACTTC
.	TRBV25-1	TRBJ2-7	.	CASSEPGYEQYF	TGTGCCAGCAGTGAACCAGGCTACGAGCAGTACTTC
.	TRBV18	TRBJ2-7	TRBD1	CASSPTGGGSYEQYF	TGTGCCAGCTCACCTACAGGGGGTGGCTCCTACGAGCAGTACTTC
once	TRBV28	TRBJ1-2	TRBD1	CASRRDRAYGYTF	TGTGCCAGCAGGCGGGACAGGGCCTATGGCTACACCTTC
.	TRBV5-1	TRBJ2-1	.	CASSLAGGKVSEQFF	TGCGCCAGCAGCTTGGCCGGGGGTAAGGTTAGTGAGCAGTTCTTC